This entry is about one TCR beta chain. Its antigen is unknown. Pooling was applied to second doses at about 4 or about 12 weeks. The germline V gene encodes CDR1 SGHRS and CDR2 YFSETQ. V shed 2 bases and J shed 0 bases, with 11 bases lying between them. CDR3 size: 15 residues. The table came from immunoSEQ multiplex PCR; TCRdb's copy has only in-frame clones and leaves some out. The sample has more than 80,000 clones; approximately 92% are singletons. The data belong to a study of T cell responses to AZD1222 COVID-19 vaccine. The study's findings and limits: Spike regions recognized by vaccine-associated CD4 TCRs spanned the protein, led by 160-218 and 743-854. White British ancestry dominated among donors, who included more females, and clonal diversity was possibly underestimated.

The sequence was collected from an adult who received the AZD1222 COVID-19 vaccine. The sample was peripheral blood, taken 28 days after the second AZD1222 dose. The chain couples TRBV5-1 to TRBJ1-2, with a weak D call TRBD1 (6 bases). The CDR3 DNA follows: TGCGCCAGCAGCTTAGATCAGGGGACTAACTATGGCTACACCTTC. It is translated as CASSLDQGTNYGYTF.